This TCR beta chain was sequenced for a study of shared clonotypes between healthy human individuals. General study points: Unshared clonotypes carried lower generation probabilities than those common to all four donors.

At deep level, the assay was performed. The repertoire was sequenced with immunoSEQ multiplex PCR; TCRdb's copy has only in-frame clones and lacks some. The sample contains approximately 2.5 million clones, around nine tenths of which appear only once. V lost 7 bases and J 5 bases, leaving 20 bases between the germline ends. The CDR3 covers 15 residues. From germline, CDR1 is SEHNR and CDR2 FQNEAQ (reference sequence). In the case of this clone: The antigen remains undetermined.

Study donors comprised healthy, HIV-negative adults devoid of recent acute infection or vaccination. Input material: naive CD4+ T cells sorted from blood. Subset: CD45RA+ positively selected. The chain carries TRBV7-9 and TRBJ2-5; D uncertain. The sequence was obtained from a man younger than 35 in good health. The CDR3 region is CASTTLQPAGETQYF. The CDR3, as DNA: TGTGCCAGCACCACCCTACAACCGGCCGGGGAGACCCAGTACTTC.